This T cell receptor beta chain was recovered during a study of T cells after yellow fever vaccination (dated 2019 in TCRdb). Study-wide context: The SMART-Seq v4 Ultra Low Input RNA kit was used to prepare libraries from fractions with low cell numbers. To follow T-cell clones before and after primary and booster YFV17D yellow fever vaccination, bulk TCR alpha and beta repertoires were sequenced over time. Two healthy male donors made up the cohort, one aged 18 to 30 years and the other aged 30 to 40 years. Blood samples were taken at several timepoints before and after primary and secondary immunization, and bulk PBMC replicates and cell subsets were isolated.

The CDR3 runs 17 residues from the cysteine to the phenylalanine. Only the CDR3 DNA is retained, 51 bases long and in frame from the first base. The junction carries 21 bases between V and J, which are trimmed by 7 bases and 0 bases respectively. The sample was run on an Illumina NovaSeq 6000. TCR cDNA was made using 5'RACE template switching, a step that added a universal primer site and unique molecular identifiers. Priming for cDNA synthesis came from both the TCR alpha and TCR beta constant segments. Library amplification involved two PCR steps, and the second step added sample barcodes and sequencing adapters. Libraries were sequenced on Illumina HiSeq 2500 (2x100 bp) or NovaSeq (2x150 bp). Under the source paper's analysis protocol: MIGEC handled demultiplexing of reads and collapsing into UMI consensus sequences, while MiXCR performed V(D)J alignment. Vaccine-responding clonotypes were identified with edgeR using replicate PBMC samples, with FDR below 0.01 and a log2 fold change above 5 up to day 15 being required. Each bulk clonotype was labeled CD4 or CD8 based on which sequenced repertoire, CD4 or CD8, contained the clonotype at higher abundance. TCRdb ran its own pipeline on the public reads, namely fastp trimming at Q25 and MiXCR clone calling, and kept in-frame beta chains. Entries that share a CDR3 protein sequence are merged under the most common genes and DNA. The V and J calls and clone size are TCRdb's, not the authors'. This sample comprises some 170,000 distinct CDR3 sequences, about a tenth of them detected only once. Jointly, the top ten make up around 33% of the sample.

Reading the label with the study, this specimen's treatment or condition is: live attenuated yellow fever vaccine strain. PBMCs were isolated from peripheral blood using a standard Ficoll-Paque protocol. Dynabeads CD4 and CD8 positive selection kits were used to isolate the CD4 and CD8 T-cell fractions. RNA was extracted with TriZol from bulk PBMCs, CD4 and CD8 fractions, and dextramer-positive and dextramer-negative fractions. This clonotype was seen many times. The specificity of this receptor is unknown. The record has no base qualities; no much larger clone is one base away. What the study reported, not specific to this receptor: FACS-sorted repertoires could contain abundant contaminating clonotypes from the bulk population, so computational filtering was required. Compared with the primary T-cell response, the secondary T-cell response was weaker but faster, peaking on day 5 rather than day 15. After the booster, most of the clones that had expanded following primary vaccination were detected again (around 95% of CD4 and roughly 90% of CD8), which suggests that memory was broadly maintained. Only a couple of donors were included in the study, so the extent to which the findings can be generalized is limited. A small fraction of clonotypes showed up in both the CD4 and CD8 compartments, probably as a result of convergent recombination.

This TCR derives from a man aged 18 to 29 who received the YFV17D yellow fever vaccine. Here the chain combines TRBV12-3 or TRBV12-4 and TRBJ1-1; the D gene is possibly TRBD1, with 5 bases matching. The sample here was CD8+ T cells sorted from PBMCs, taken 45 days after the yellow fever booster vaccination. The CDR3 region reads CASTKQLGGSMNTEAFF. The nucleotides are TGTGCCAGCACCAAACAACTCGGGGGGTCCATGAACACTGAAGCTTTCTTT.